This entry describes one T cell receptor (beta chain). As processed by the authors: Reference gene primers were amplified, and this amplification served to estimate nucleated cell counts. TCRdb keeps only in-frame clones here, not all; method: immunoSEQ multiplex PCR. V, J and clone size are taken as reported in that table, and D and trimming were inferred from the DNA itself. The sample holds roughly 14,000 clones; approximately 87% are singletons and the top ten take around 33%. The sample belongs to a study of blood T cell repertoires in COVID-19. Study-level information: Acute-phase and convalescent COVID-19 samples originated in the United States, Italy and Spain. PBMCs, B-cell-depleted T cells, or T cells provided the cDNA or gDNA that made up the material.

After removal of 5 bases from V and 6 bases from J, the junction contained 4 bases not matched to a gene. The CDR3 covers 13 residues. Per the germline V gene, CDR1 is MGHRA and CDR2 is YSYEKL. V usage is TRBV4-1 and J usage is TRBJ1-2; 9 bases are shared with TRBD1. Sequencing was carried out using peripheral blood. This clonotype originated in a human donor in a cohort sampled during active COVID-19. The CDR3 nucleotides are TGCGCCAGCAGCTATGACAGGGGGAATGGCTACACCTTC. Its translation: CASSYDRGNGYTF.